This T cell receptor (beta chain) was identified during a study of blood T cell repertoires in COVID-19. The authors' processing: Estimates of nucleated cell counts were drawn from the amplification of reference gene primers. Generated by immunoSEQ multiplex PCR, the TCRdb table keeps only in-frame clones and is missing some. The V and J calls and clone size come from that table; D and trimming were worked out from the DNA. The sample records around 88,000 clones, around 80% being singletons. As concerns this clone: A junction end diverges from the germline sequence, so it may reflect a read error.

The CDR3 contains 13 residues. The V gene's germline CDR1 is SNHLY and CDR2 FYNNEI. This chain joins TRBV2 and TRBJ2-3; D unclear. The clonotype was recovered from a man between 50 and 59 years old who had recovered from COVID-19. The source material was peripheral blood. CDR3 loop: CAGRPGSTDTQYF. The DNA of the CDR3 is TGTGCCGGCAGACCAGGAAGCACAGATACGCAGTATTTT.